The rows below give T cell receptor beta chains drawn from one sample of a study of cytomegalovirus exposure and HLA in healthy donors. TCRdb's copy holds only in-frame clones and misses some; the assay was immunoSEQ multiplex PCR. The sample yields roughly 200,000 clones, about four fifths seen once. Sequenced input: PBMCs. The receptors shown here come from a man aged 35 to 55 in good health and CMV-seropositive. CDR3s include the opening cysteine and the closing phenylalanine or tryptophan. The D gene is left open where the match is weak. Rows give clone size only sometimes, using once, few, many, or a class for an expanded clone.

CDR3 protein | CDR3 DNA | clone size | D gene | J gene | V gene
CASSEVVRLTHSNQPQHF | TGTGCCAGCAGTGAAGTTGTCAGGTTGACACATAGCAATCAGCCCCAGCATTTT | NA | NA | TRBJ1-5 | TRBV6-1
CASKSEGPSTDTQYF | TGTGCCAGCAAATCGGAGGGGCCTAGCACAGATACGCAGTATTTT | NA | NA | TRBJ2-3 | TRBV28
CASSFRGSYNEQFF | TGTGCCAGCAGTTTCCGCGGGTCCTACAATGAGCAGTTCTTC | NA | NA | TRBJ2-1 | TRBV27
CASSQQGYTEAFF | TGTGCCAGCAGCCAACAGGGGTACACTGAAGCTTTCTTT | NA | TRBD1 | TRBJ1-1 | TRBV11-3
CASSPSVTGGGQPQHF | TGTGCCAGCTCACCATCTGTGACAGGGGGCGGTCAGCCCCAGCATTTT | once | TRBD1 | TRBJ1-5 | TRBV18
CAISESRTGANYGYTF | TGTGCCATCAGTGAGTCAAGGACAGGGGCAAACTATGGCTACACCTTC | NA | TRBD1 | TRBJ1-2 | TRBV10-3
CASSAKLAGATGWDTQYF | TGCGCCAGCAGCGCGAAACTAGCGGGAGCTACGGGATGGGATACCCAGTACTTC | NA | TRBD2 | TRBJ2-5 | TRBV5-1
CAWSVYRGVYNTGELFF | TGTGCCTGGAGTGTGTATCGGGGGGTTTATAACACCGGGGAGCTGTTTTTT | NA | TRBD2 | TRBJ2-2 | TRBV30
CASSSPPGGDTQYF | TGTGCCAGCAGCTCCCCACCCGGAGGAGATACGCAGTATTTT | NA | NA | TRBJ2-3 | TRBV7-2
CASGLYPKGGESSYNSPLHF | TGTGCTAGTGGTTTGTACCCCAAAGGAGGAGAAAGCTCCTATAATTCACCCCTCCACTTT | NA | NA | TRBJ1-6 | TRBV12-5
CASSRGGYEKLFF | TGTGCCAGCAGTCGTGGGGGGTACGAAAAACTGTTTTTT | NA | NA | TRBJ1-4 | TRBV25-1